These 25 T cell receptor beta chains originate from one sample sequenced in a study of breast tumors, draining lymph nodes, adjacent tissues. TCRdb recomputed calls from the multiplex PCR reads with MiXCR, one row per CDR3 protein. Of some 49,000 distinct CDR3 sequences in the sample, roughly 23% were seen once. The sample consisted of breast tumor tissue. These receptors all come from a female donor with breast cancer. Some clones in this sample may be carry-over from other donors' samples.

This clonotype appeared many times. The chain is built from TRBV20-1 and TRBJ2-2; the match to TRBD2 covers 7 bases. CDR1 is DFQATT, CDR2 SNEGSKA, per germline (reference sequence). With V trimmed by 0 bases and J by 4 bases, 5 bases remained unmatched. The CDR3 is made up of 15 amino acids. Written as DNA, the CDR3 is TGCAGTGCTAGAGATTATAGGGAGGGCACCGGGGAGCTGTTTTTT. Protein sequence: CSARDYREGTGELFF.

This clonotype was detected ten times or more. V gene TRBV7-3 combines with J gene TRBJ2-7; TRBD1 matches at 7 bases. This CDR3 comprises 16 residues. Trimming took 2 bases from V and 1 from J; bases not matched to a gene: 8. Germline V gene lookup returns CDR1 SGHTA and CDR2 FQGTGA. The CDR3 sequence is CASSLGLGGQSYEQYF. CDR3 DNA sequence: TGTGCCAGCAGCTTAGGTCTTGGGGGACAGTCCTACGAGCAGTACTTC.

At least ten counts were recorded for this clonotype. The CDR3 nucleotides read TGTGCCAGCAGCCCCCAGGGGGGGGGGGCCACCTTC. This codes for CASSPQGGGATF. The J gene is TRBJ1-2, the V gene TRBV12-3 or TRBV12-4, with 7 bases lining up with TRBD1. CDR3 size: 12 residues. Germline trimming cut 6 bases from V and 13 bases from J; bases unmatched to any gene: 11.

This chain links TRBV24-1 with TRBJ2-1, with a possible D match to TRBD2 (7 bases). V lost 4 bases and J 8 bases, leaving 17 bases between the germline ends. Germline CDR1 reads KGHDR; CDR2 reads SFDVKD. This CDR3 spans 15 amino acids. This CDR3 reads CATSDRGGTFDEQFF. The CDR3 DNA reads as TGTGCCACCAGTGACAGGGGAGGGACGTTCGATGAGCAGTTCTTC.

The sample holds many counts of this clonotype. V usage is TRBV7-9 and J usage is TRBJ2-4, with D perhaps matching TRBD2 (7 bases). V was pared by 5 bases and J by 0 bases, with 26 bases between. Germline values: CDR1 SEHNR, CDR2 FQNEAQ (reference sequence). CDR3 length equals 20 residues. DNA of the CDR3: TGTGCCAGCAGCCCTAGCCCGGATTGGGGGGGCCCCCTAGCCAAAAACATTCAGTACTTC. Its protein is CASSPSPDWGGPLAKNIQYF.

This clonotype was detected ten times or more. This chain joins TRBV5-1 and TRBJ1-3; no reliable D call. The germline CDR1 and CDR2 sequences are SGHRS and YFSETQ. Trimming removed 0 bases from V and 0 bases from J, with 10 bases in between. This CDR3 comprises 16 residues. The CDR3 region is CASSLGAEASGNTIYF. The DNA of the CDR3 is TGCGCCAGCAGCTTGGGAGCAGAAGCCTCTGGAAACACCATATATTTT.

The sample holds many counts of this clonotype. CDR3 in amino acids: CSVDELGQGNYGYTF. In DNA, the CDR3 is TGCAGCGTTGATGAGCTGGGACAGGGGAACTATGGCTACACCTTC. The chain employs TRBV29-1 and TRBJ1-2; 10 nucleotides match TRBD1. V lost 3 bases to trimming and J lost 2 bases; unmatched junction nucleotides: 6. The germline gives CDR1 SQVTM, CDR2 ANQGSEA. The CDR3 consists of 15 residues.

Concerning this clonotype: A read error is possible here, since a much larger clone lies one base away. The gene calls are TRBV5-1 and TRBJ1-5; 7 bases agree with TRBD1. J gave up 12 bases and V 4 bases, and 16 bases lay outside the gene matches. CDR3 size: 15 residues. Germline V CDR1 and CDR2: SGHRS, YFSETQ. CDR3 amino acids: CASSIDSPPQGLQHF. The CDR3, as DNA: TGCGCCAGCAGCATAGACAGTCCCCCACAGGGGCTCCAGCATTTT.

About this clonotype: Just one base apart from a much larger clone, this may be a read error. The chain's CDR3 is CSARGSQETQYF. The CDR3 DNA is TGCAGTGCTCGTGGGAGCCAAGAGACCCAGTACTTC. The chain employs TRBV20-1 and TRBJ2-5, with a weak D call TRBD2 (5 bases). Germline loops: CDR1 DFQATT, CDR2 SNEGSKA (reference sequence). V was cut by 5 bases and J by 1 base, with 8 bases left in between. There are 12 residues in the CDR3.

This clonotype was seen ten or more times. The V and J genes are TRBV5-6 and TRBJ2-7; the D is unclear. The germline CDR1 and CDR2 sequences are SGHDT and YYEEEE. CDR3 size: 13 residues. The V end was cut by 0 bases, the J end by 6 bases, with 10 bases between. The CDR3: CASSLEDAGEQYF. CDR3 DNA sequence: TGTGCCAGCAGCTTGGAGGACGCCGGCGAGCAGTACTTC.

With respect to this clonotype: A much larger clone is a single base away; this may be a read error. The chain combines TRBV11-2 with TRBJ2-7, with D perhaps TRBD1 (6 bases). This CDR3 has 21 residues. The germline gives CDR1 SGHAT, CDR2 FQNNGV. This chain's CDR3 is CASSLGGTLTNHLSSSYGQYF. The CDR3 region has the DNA TGTGCCAGCAGCTTAGGTGGGACACTGACTAACCATCTCTCTAGCTCCTACGGGCAGTACTTC. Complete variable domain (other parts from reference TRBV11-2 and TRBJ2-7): EAGVAQSPRYKIIEKRQSVAFWCNPISGHATLYWYQQILGQGPKLLIQFQNNGVVDDSQLPKDRFSAERLKGVDSTLKIQPAKLEDSAVYLCASSLGGTLTNHLSSSYGQYFGPGTRLTVT.

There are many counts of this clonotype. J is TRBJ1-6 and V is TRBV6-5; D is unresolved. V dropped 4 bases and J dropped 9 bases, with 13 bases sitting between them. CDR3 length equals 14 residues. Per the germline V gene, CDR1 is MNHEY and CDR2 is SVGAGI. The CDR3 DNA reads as TGTGCCAGCAGTTCTGCCCAAGTTCGTTCACCCCTCCACTTT. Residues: CASSSAQVRSPLHF.

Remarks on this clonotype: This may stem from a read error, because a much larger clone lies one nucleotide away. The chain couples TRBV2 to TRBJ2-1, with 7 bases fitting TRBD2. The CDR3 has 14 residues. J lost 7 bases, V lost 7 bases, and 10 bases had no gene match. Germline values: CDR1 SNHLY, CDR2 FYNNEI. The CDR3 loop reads CASIPAGRSNEQFF. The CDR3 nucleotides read TGTGCCAGCATTCCAGCGGGGAGGTCAAATGAGCAGTTCTTC.

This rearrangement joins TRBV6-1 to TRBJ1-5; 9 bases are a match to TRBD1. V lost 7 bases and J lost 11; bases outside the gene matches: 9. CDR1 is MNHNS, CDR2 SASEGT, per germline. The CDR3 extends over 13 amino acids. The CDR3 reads CASTTGGAETQHF. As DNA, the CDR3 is TGTGCCAGCACCACAGGGGGCGCCGAGACCCAGCATTTT.

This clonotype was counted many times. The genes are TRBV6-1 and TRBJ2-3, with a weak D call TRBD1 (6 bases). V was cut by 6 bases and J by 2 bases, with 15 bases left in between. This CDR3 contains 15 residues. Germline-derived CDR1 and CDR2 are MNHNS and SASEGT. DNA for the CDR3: TGTGCCAGCAGGTTGACCGACAGGTCCACAGATACGCAGTATTTT. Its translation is CASRLTDRSTDTQYF.

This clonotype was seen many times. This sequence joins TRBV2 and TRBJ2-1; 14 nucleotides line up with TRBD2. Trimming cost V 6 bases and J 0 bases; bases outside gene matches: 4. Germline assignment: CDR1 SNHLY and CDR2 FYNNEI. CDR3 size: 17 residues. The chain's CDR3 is CASRDGTSGSSYNEQFF. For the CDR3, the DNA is TGTGCCAGCAGAGACGGGACTAGCGGGAGCTCCTACAATGAGCAGTTCTTC. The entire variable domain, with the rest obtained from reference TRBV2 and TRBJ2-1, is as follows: EPEVTQTPSHQVTQMGQEVILRCVPISNHLYFYWYRQILGQKVEFLVSFYNNEISEKSEIFDDQFSVERPDGSNFTLKIRSTKLEDSAMYFCASRDGTSGSSYNEQFFGPGTRLTVL.

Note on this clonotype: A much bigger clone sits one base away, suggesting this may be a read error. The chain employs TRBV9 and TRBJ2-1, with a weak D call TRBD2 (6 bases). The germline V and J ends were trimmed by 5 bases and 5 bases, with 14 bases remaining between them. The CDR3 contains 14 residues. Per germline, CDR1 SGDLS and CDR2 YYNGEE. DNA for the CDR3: TGTGCCAGCAGTCGGGGGACCGGAAACAATGAGCAGTTCTTC. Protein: CASSRGTGNNEQFF. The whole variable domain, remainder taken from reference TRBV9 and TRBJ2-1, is DSGVTQTPKHLITATGQRVTLRCSPRSGDLSVYWYQQSLDQGLQFLIQYYNGEERAKGNILERFSAQQFPDLHSELNLSSLELGDSALYFCASSRGTGNNEQFFGPGTRLTVL.

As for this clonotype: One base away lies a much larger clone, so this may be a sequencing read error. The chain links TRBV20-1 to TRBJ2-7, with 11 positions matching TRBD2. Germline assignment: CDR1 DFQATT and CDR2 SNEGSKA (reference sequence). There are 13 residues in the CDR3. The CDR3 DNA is TGCAGTGCTACCCTAGCGGGAGGTTACGAGCAGCACTTC. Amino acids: CSATLAGGYEQHF.

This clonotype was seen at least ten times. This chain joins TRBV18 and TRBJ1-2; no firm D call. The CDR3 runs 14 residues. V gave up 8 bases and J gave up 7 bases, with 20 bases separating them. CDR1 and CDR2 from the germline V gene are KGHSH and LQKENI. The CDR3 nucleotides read TGTGCCAGCGCCGGCCAGCTCAGCAGCTCTGGCTACACCTTC. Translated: CASAGQLSSSGYTF.

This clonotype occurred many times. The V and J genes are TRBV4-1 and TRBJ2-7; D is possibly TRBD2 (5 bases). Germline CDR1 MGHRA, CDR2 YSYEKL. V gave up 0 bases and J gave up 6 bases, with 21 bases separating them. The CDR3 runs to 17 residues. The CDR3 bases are TGCGCCAGCAGCCAAGAGGCTATACGGGATACATGGGGCGAGCAGTACTTC. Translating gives CASSQEAIRDTWGEQYF.

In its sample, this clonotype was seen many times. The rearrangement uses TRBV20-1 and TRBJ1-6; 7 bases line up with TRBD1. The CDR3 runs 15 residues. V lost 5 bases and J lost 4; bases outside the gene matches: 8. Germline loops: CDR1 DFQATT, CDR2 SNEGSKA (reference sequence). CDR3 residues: CSAYRGNTYNSPLHF. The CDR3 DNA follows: TGCAGTGCTTACAGGGGCAACACTTATAATTCACCCCTCCACTTT.

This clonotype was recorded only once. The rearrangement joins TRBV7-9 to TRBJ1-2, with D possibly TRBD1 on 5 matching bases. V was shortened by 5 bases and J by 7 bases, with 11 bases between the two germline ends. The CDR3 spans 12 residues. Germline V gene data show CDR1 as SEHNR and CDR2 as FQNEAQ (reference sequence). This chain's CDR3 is CASSTRQFGYTF. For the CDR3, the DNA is TGTGCCAGCAGCACCAGACAGTTTGGCTACACCTTC.

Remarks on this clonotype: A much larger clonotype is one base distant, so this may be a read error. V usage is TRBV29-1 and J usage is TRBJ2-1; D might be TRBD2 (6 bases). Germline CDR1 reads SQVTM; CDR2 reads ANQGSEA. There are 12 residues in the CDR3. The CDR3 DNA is TGCAGCGTTGACGGGCTAGCGAATGTGCAGTTCTTC. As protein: CSVDGLANVQFF.

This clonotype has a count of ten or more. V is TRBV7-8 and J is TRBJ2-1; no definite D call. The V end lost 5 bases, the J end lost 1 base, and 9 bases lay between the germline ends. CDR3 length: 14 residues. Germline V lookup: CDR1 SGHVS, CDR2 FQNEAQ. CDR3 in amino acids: CASSPPYSYNEQFF. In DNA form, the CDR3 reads TGTGCCAGCAGCCCTCCTTATTCCTACAATGAGCAGTTCTTC.

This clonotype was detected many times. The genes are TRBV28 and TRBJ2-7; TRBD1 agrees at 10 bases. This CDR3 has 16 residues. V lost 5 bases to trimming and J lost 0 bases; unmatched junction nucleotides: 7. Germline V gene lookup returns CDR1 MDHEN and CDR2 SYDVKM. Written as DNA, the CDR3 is TGTGCCAGCAGTGATCCGGGACAGGGGTTCTCCTACGAGCAGTACTTC. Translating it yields CASSDPGQGFSYEQYF.